The clone carrying this T cell receptor beta chain was detected only a few times. Antigen: not known. The sample is drawn from a study of cytomegalovirus exposure and HLA in healthy donors. Study results and caveats: TCR beta sequences reportedly predicted the HLA-A and HLA-B alleles of most subjects accurately. Listed as cytomegalovirus-associated were about 160 TCR beta chains. In vitro assays verified that three CMV-associated chains recognized CMV antigens specifically.

The PCR ran on 60 Vbeta and 13 Jbeta primers. Here immunoSEQ multiplex PCR was the method, and the copy in TCRdb shows in-frame clones only, minus some. The sample lists about 200,000 clones; over 65% were seen once. This receptor was obtained from a man aged 18 to 30 in good health and CMV-seronegative. Sequenced sample: PBMCs.

CDR3 protein: CASSQLGTGDFEQFF. As DNA, the CDR3 is TGTGCCAGCAGCCAGCTTGGGACAGGGGATTTTGAGCAGTTCTTC. The rearrangement joins TRBV4-2 to TRBJ2-1, with 10 bases fitting TRBD1. Germline loops: CDR1 LGHNA, CDR2 YNFKEQ. The CDR3 is 15 amino acids. V shed 3 bases, J shed 9 bases, and the junction held 8 bases outside the gene matches.